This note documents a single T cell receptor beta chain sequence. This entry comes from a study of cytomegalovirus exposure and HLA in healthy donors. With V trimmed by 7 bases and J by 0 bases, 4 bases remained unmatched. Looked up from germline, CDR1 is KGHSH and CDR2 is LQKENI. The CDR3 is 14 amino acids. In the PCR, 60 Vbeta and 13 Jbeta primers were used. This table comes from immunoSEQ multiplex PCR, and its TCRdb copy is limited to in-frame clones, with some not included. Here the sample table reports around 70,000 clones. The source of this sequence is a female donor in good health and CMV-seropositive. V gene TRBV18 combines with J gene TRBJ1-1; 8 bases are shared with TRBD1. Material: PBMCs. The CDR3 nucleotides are TGTGCCAGCTTAAAGGACAGGGTGAACACTGAAGCTTTCTTT. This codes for CASLKDRVNTEAFF.